The rows below give T cell receptor beta chains drawn from one sample of a study of shared clonotypes between healthy human individuals. TCRdb keeps only in-frame clones here, not all; method: immunoSEQ multiplex PCR. Of around 510,000 clones detected, around 78% appear once; the ten largest clones hold approximately 12%. Material: PBMCs. These TCRs come from a woman in her thirties or forties in good health. Some clones in this sample may be carry-over from other donors' samples. The CDR3 runs from the conserved cysteine through the conserved F or W. The D gene is left open where the match is weak. Only some rows state a clone size, as once, few, many or a class for expanded clones.

v_call	j_call	clone_size	d_call	cdr3_nt	cdr3_aa
TRBV5-5	TRBJ2-1	once	NA	TGTGCCAGCATCCAGGACAGATACAATGAGCAGTTCTTC	CASIQDRYNEQFF
TRBV7-9	TRBJ1-4	many	TRBD1	TGTGCCAGCAGCTCCACAGGGGGCGGTGAAAAACTGTTTTTT	CASSSTGGGEKLFF
TRBV27	TRBJ2-7	NA	TRBD2	TGTGCCAGCAGTTTCTCAGGACTAGCGGGAGAGAGCATGTACTTC	CASSFSGLAGESMYF
TRBV7-4	TRBJ2-4	NA	NA	TGTGCCAGCAACACAGGGTTCCCCAAAAACATTCAGTACTTC	CASNTGFPKNIQYF
TRBV6-5	TRBJ2-7	few	NA	TGTGCCAGCAGTTCCCCCGGCGGGTTCACCTACGAGCAGTACTTC	CASSSPGGFTYEQYF
TRBV6-5	TRBJ1-4	NA	NA	TGTGCCAGCAGTTACTCGGGGACAACTAATGAAAAACTGTTTTTT	CASSYSGTTNEKLFF
TRBV6-6	TRBJ2-3	NA	NA	TGTGCCAGCAGTTACCGGAGGATTAGCACAGATACGCAGTATTTT	CASSYRRISTDTQYF
TRBV28	TRBJ2-5	NA	NA	TGTGCCAGCAGTTTAAGGGCCCCTCGGGAGACCCAGTACTTC	CASSLRAPRETQYF
TRBV18	TRBJ2-3	NA	NA	TGTGCCAGCTCACCACAGGGCGCAGATACGCAGTATTTT	CASSPQGADTQYF
TRBV28	TRBJ2-1	NA	TRBD2	TGTGCCAGCAGTTACGGGACTACCTACAATGAGCAGTTCTTC	CASSYGTTYNEQFF
TRBV7-6	TRBJ2-1	NA	NA	TGTGCCAGCAGCTTAGTCGAACTAGGGACTGAGCAGTTCTTC	CASSLVELGTEQFF
TRBV6-1	TRBJ1-4	NA	NA	TGTGCCAGCAGTGAACCCGTGGAAAAACTGTTTTTT	CASSEPVEKLFF
TRBV11-2	TRBJ2-1	once	NA	TGTGCCAGCAGCTTAGCTTCCGGGACCAGAGGTGAGCAGTTCTTC	CASSLASGTRGEQFF
TRBV11-2	TRBJ2-5	NA	NA	TGTGCCAGCAGCTTAGGTACACCTCAAGAGACCCAGTACTTC	CASSLGTPQETQYF
TRBV7-9	TRBJ1-2	NA	NA	TGTGCCAGCAGTCCCAATTCAGGGGCCTATGGCTACACCTTC	CASSPNSGAYGYTF
TRBV10-1	TRBJ1-5	NA	TRBD1	TGCGCCAGCAGTGAAGGGACAGGGAATCAGCCCCAGCATTTT	CASSEGTGNQPQHF
TRBV6-5	TRBJ2-5	once	NA	TGTGCCAGCAGTTACGGGACTGAACAAGAGACCCAGTACTTC	CASSYGTEQETQYF
TRBV30	TRBJ2-1	NA	NA	TGTGCCTGGAGTAAATTAGGACAACGAAATTACAATGAGCAGTTCTTC	CAWSKLGQRNYNEQFF
TRBV7-3	TRBJ1-1	NA	NA	TGTGCCAGCAGCCCTGGGGGGACAAGGGCTTTCTTT	CASSPGGTRAFF
TRBV4-1	TRBJ2-7	many	NA	TGCGCCAGCAGCCCGACACGAACTTCCTACGAGCAGTACTTC	CASSPTRTSYEQYF
TRBV5-1	TRBJ2-5	many	NA	TGCGCCAGCAGCTTGGCCCCCCTGGAGACCCAGTACTTC	CASSLAPLETQYF
TRBV6-1	TRBJ2-2	NA	TRBD2	TGTGCCAGCATCTTAGCGGGAGGGGGCACCGGGGAGCTGTTTTTT	CASILAGGGTGELFF
TRBV6-6	TRBJ1-4	NA	NA	TGTGCCAGCAGTTACTCGGGCTTGAATGAAAAACTGTTTTTT	CASSYSGLNEKLFF
TRBV19	TRBJ2-1	NA	NA	TGTGCCAGTAGCAACGATGTACTAGCTCCCAATGAGCAGTTCTTC	CASSNDVLAPNEQFF
TRBV19	TRBJ1-1	NA	NA	TGTGCCAGTAGTGCGGAATTGGGTATGAACACTGAAGCTTTCTTT	CASSAELGMNTEAFF
TRBV10-2	TRBJ1-4	NA	TRBD1	TGCGCCAGCAGTGGAAGGGGGCTTGAGAAACTGTTTTTT	CASSGRGLEKLFF
TRBV6-1	TRBJ2-7	NA	TRBD2	TGTGCCAGCAGCCCCATCCGGGGGGAGGGCTACGAGCAGTACTTC	CASSPIRGEGYEQYF
TRBV7-2	TRBJ1-2	NA	NA	TGTGCCAGCAGCCCCCGGAACGAGGTCCTCTTC	CASSPRNEVLF
TRBV28	TRBJ1-5	NA	NA	TGTGCCAGCAGTTCCGCGGGGCGCTTGGGAAATCAGCCCCAGCATTTT	CASSSAGRLGNQPQHF
TRBV7-3	TRBJ1-1	few	NA	TGTGCCAGCAGCTTAATGGGAAGGGCTGAAGCTTTCTTT	CASSLMGRAEAFF
TRBV6-4	TRBJ2-1	few	TRBD2	TGTGCCAGCAGTGACTCAAGCGGGAGTAACAATGAGCAGTTCTTC	CASSDSSGSNNEQFF
TRBV28	TRBJ1-2	NA	NA	TGTGCCAGCAGTTTATTAGGGACGGGGAACTATGGCTACACCTTC	CASSLLGTGNYGYTF
TRBV5-6	TRBJ2-2	few	NA	TGTGCCAGCAGCGGCAGAGGGAGGTTGACCGGGGAGCTGTTTTTT	CASSGRGRLTGELFF
TRBV19	TRBJ2-1	NA	TRBD2	TGTGCCAGTAGTATGGGTAGCGGGAGTTTGAATGAGCAGTTCTTC	CASSMGSGSLNEQFF
TRBV6-4	TRBJ1-1	NA	NA	TGTGCCAGCAGTGCCCATTACGGGGCAGGGTTGGGTACTGAAGCTTTCTTT	CASSAHYGAGLGTEAFF
TRBV29-1	TRBJ2-7	NA	NA	TGCAGCGGGCGGGTAGGGCCCTACGAGCAGTACTTC	CSGRVGPYEQYF
TRBV28	TRBJ1-4	NA	NA	TGTGCCAGCCGCCCGGCCGGGACTAATGAAAAACTGTTTTTT	CASRPAGTNEKLFF
TRBV11-2	TRBJ2-1	NA	NA	TGTGCCAGCAGCCTGGGGGGGCTTTACAATGAGCAGTTCTTC	CASSLGGLYNEQFF
TRBV7-9	TRBJ2-7	NA	TRBD1	TGTGCCAGCAACTCCGGGACAGGGGGCACCTGGGGCGAGCAGTACTTC	CASNSGTGGTWGEQYF